Below, one TCR beta chain is given with its context. This specimen comes from a study of cytomegalovirus exposure and HLA in healthy donors. This PCR relied on a set of 60 Vbeta primers and 13 Jbeta primers. Libraries were prepared by immunoSEQ multiplex PCR; TCRdb keeps only in-frame clonotypes and omits some of them. This sample's clone table lists about 160,000 clones. Trimming cost V 5 bases and J 5 bases; bases outside gene matches: 7. The V gene's germline CDR1 is MDHEN and CDR2 SYDVKM. This CDR3 is built from 14 residues. Input material: PBMCs. The chain employs TRBV28 and TRBJ2-7; the match to TRBD1 covers 9 bases. The receptor comes from a man between 25 and 39 years old in good health and CMV-seronegative. The CDR3 sequence: CASSPRTGDHEQYF. The CDR3 DNA reads as TGTGCCAGCAGTCCCCGGACAGGGGATCACGAGCAGTACTTC.